Ten or more counts support the clone carrying this T cell receptor (beta chain). Its specificity is not known. TCRdb fed the RACE reads into MiXCR, producing one record per CDR3 protein. The data contain some 330,000 distinct CDR3 sequences, around 5.5% of them singletons. The data were taken from a study of human T cells and chemical hapten exposure. Study overall: Sensitization involved placing 2% DPC onto a 2 cm by 2 cm region of upper inner arm skin. General study findings and limits: Counts of expanded TCRs (at PT1) showed a positive correlation with patch test score.

Time point denoted: pre-sensitization, week 0. Treatment reported: therapeutic diphenylcyclopropenone sensitization with weekly scalp DPC. The CDR3 extends over 15 amino acids. V gave up 4 bases and J gave up 6 bases; unmatched junction bases: 9. Germline CDR1 SGHTA, CDR2 FQGNSA. The TCR comes from a woman aged 18-29 years with alopecia areata. Some clones in this sample may be carry-over from other donors' samples. The rearrangement uses TRBV7-2 and TRBJ2-3; 8 bases match TRBD2. Sample: whole blood, taken in connection with sensitization to the hapten diphenylcyclopropenone (DPC). CDR3 protein: CASSYTSGLEDTQYF. CDR3 coding DNA: TGTGCCAGCAGCTATACGTCGGGACTAGAGGATACGCAGTATTTT.